Presented here are 2 T cell receptor beta chains from one specimen sequenced in a study of CD8+ T cells in alopecia areata. Reverse transcription of extracted RNA yielded cDNA, which provided the sequencing template. This table comes from immunoSEQ multiplex PCR, and its TCRdb copy is limited to in-frame clones, with some not included. The table has about 180,000 clones, 45% to 60% seen once. Treatment of the sample: oral pan-JAK inhibitor, 5-10 mg twice daily. Sequenced material: CD8+ T cells sorted from blood, taken between weeks 51 and 54, from a patient treated with tofacitinib. The receptors come from a human donor with alopecia areata.

This clone has a single count. V gene TRBV4-3 combines with J gene TRBJ2-3; D possibly corresponds to TRBD2 (6 bases). The CDR3 covers 18 residues. The germline V gene has CDR1 LGHNA and CDR2 YSLEER. V lost 2 bases and J 0 bases, leaving 18 bases between the germline ends. CDR3 sequence reads: CASSQLLQGLDSTDTQYF. CDR3 in DNA: TGCGCCAGCAGCCAACTTTTGCAGGGACTCGATAGCACAGATACGCAGTATTTT.

This clone was detected only a few times. The V gene is TRBV30, the J gene TRBJ2-7, with 9 positions matching TRBD1. Germline V gene sequence: CDR1 GTSNPN, CDR2 SVGIG (reference sequence). This CDR3 spans 13 amino acids. V lost 4 bases to trimming and J lost 3 bases; unmatched junction nucleotides: 4. The CDR3: CAWIGQGLYEQYF. Here the CDR3 DNA reads TGTGCCTGGATAGGACAGGGGCTCTACGAGCAGTACTTC.